The 27 T cell receptor beta chains listed next were all sequenced from one sample in a study of OX40 agonist ivuxolimab in advanced cancers. Assay used: immunoSEQ multiplex PCR; TCRdb lists only in-frame clones, some missing. Altogether about 76,000 clones are present, under 90% being singletons, with the ten largest covering approximately 1.9%. The material sequenced was CD4+ or CD8+ T cells sorted from blood, taken in a trial of the OX40 agonist ivuxolimab. These receptors all come from an adult with an advanced solid tumor such as melanoma, head and neck, liver or kidney cancer.

CDR3 sequence reads: CASSPPWDNTEAFF. The CDR3 DNA sequence: TGTGCCAGCTCACCACCGTGGGATAACACTGAAGCTTTCTTT. The chain has TRBV18 and TRBJ1-1, with D unresolved. The CDR3 length is 14 residues. The germline V gene has CDR1 KGHSH and CDR2 LQKENI. Deletions cut 0 bases from V and 2 bases from J, with 7 bases between.

The V and J genes are TRBV7-2 and TRBJ2-7; D is possibly TRBD2 (7 bases). The CDR3 runs to 14 residues. V shed 2 bases and J shed 2 bases, with 10 bases lying between them. Per the germline V gene, CDR1 is SGHTA and CDR2 is FQGNSA. This CDR3 is CASSLLGGAYEQYF. The CDR3 DNA is TGTGCCAGCAGCTTATTAGGGGGGGCCTACGAGCAGTACTTC.

The CDR3: CATKQAETQYF. The CDR3 DNA sequence: TGTGCCACGAAGCAGGCGGAGACCCAGTACTTC. The chain uses TRBV2 and TRBJ2-5; D remains unclear. Between the trimmed V and J ends, which lost 10 bases and 5 bases, there was a span of 11 bases. This CDR3 is built from 11 residues. Germline lookup yields CDR1 SNHLY and CDR2 FYNNEI.

V and J are TRBV6-1 and TRBJ1-3; TRBD1 matches at 7 bases. The CDR3 is 14 amino acids. Germline loops: CDR1 MNHNS, CDR2 SASEGT. V gave up 8 bases and J gave up 4 bases; unmatched junction bases: 8. CDR3 amino acids: CASGQTGAGNTIYF. The CDR3, as DNA: TGTGCCAGCGGACAAACAGGGGCAGGAAACACCATATATTTT.

V gene TRBV23-1 combines with J gene TRBJ2-7; 8 bases agree with TRBD1. TRBV23-1 belongs to the ORF category, with a function that is uncertain. Germline trimming cut 4 bases from V and 1 base from J; bases unmatched to any gene: 9. The CDR3 is made up of 16 amino acids. Here the CDR3 DNA reads TGCGCCAGCAGTCTGGGGGCAGGGGGCCGTTCCTACGAGCAGTACTTC. It encodes CASSLGAGGRSYEQYF.

This chain connects TRBV19 to TRBJ2-5; possibly TRBD1 for D (5 bases). Germline loops: CDR1 LNHDA, CDR2 SQIVND (reference sequence). There are 14 residues in the CDR3. Trimming stripped 4 bases from V and 5 bases from J, with 14 bases between. The chain's CDR3 is CASSKGRVGETQYF. In DNA, the CDR3 is TGTGCCAGTAGTAAAGGCAGGGTAGGGGAGACCCAGTACTTC. Full variable domain (missing parts from reference TRBV19 and TRBJ2-5): DGGITQSPKYLFRKEGQNVTLSCEQNLNHDAMYWYRQDPGQGLRLIYYSQIVNDFQKGDIAEGYSVSREKKESFPLTVTSAQKNPTAFYLCASSKGRVGETQYFGPGTRLLVL.

J is TRBJ1-6 and V is TRBV2, with D perhaps matching TRBD1 (6 bases). V was shortened by 7 bases and J by 6 bases, with 22 bases between the two germline ends. The CDR3 has 17 amino acids. In germline, CDR1 is SNHLY, CDR2 FYNNEI. The CDR3 DNA reads as TGTGCCAGCACTTCGATGACAGGCTTGATGGGTAATTCACCCCTCCACTTT. This sequence encodes CASTSMTGLMGNSPLHF.

J is TRBJ2-3 and V is TRBV4-1; 11 bases line up with TRBD2. This CDR3 has 19 amino acids. CDR1 and CDR2 (germline): MGHRA, YSYEKL. J gave up 6 bases and V 0 bases, and 14 bases lay outside the gene matches. Here the CDR3 DNA reads TGCGCCAGCAGCCAAGATCCCCAGCTAGCGGGGGGCGAAGGGGATACGCAGTATTTT. Translated, it gives CASSQDPQLAGGEGDTQYF.

V usage is TRBV2 and J usage is TRBJ2-1, with 7 positions matching TRBD2. This CDR3 is 13 amino acids long. V lost 8 bases, J lost 3 bases, and 4 bases stayed unmatched. Germline V gene sequence: CDR1 SNHLY, CDR2 FYNNEI. The CDR3 region has the DNA TGTGCCAGCTCGTGGGGGGGCTACAATGAGCAGTTCTTC. Translated, it gives CASSWGGYNEQFF.

This clone was counted between two and nine times. V gene TRBV5-1 combines with J gene TRBJ2-2; 7 bases fit TRBD1. The junction had 12 bases not matched to a gene; V was cut back by 7 bases and J by 3 bases. This CDR3 contains 16 residues. CDR1 is SGHRS and CDR2 is YFSETQ in the germline V gene. This CDR3 reads CASARQGPQDTGELFF. Here the CDR3 DNA reads TGCGCCAGCGCAAGACAGGGTCCGCAGGACACCGGGGAGCTGTTTTTT.

CDR3 amino acids: CASSEWGGGETSTDTQYF. Here the CDR3 DNA reads TGTGCCAGCAGCGAGTGGGGAGGGGGCGAAACGAGCACAGATACGCAGTATTTT. This chain links TRBV11-3 with TRBJ2-3; tentatively, D is TRBD1 or TRBD2 (7 bases each). The V and J ends lost 5 bases and 0 bases respectively, with 21 bases between them. This CDR3 contains 18 residues. Germline V gene data show CDR1 as SGHNT and CDR2 as YENEEA.

The J gene is TRBJ1-2, the V gene TRBV7-2; D gene uncertain. Germline values: CDR1 SGHTA, CDR2 FQGNSA. CDR3 length: 14 residues. Trimming stripped 5 bases from V and 1 base from J, with 11 bases between. The CDR3 DNA sequence: TGTGCCAGCAGCCCCGGGGATGGTAACTATGGCTACACCTTC. As protein: CASSPGDGNYGYTF. The full variable domain, in which reference TRBV7-2 and TRBJ1-2 provide the parts outside the CDR3, is GAGVSQSPSNKVTEKGKDVELRCDPISGHTALYWYRQSLGQGLEFLIYFQGNSAPDKSGLPSDRFSAERTGGSVSTLTIQRTQQEDSAVYLCASSPGDGNYGYTFGSGTRLTVV.

The J gene is TRBJ1-2, the V gene TRBV5-1, with D perhaps matching TRBD1 (5 bases). Looked up from germline, CDR1 is SGHRS and CDR2 is YFSETQ. The CDR3 covers 14 residues. V was cut by 4 bases and J by 8 bases, with 18 bases left in between. The CDR3 coding sequence is TGCGCCAGCAGCGTACCGGGACCCGATTTAGGCTACACCTTC. Its protein is CASSVPGPDLGYTF.

As to this clone: Other DNA sequences in the same sample also yield this CDR3. The genes are TRBV20-1 and TRBJ1-2; D unclear. Germline V gene sequence: CDR1 DFQATT, CDR2 SNEGSKA (reference sequence). This CDR3 is built from 10 residues. V was cut by 5 bases and J by 5 bases, with 6 bases left in between. Written as DNA, the CDR3 is TGCAGTGCTCCAGGATATGGCTACACCTTC. Its protein product is CSAPGYGYTF.

The genes are TRBV5-4 and TRBJ1-2; D uncertain. The CDR3 is 16 amino acids. V lost 4 bases, J lost 4 bases, and 20 bases lay in between. Germline V lookup: CDR1 SGHNT, CDR2 YYREEE (reference sequence). The CDR3 reads CASSPSPVPGSYGYTF. As DNA, the CDR3 is TGTGCCAGCAGCCCCAGCCCAGTCCCTGGCAGCTATGGCTACACCTTC.

The chain employs TRBV30 and TRBJ1-1; no clear D gene. The V end lost 4 bases, the J end lost 1 base, and 10 bases lay between the germline ends. The CDR3 has 13 amino acids. Looked up from germline, CDR1 is GTSNPN and CDR2 is SVGIG (reference sequence). In DNA, the CDR3 is TGTGCCTGGAAGGCCCGGGGGAACACTGAAGCTTTCTTT. The encoded protein is CAWKARGNTEAFF.

The gene calls are TRBV9 and TRBJ2-3; no clear D gene. V lost 0 bases and J lost 6, with 11 bases in between. Germline-derived CDR1 and CDR2 are SGDLS and YYNGEE. The CDR3 is made up of 14 amino acids. CDR3 protein: CASSVVPAADTQYF. CDR3 sequence (DNA): TGTGCCAGCAGCGTAGTTCCGGCTGCTGATACGCAGTATTTT.

The chain is built from TRBV30 and TRBJ2-5, with 8 bases lining up with TRBD2. Germline V CDR1 and CDR2: GTSNPN, SVGIG (reference sequence). The CDR3 totals 14 residues. The V gene end was trimmed by 0 bases and the J gene end by 5 bases; junction bases not matched to a gene: 5. CDR3 residues: CAWSVLAVGETQYF. CDR3 coding DNA: TGTGCCTGGAGTGTACTAGCGGTCGGGGAGACCCAGTACTTC.

This CDR3 is CASRRAGDSWHEQYF. DNA for the CDR3: TGTGCCAGCAGGAGAGCGGGGGATTCTTGGCACGAGCAGTACTTC. The gene calls are TRBV6-1 and TRBJ2-7, with 8 bases aligning to TRBD2. Germline CDR1 MNHNS, CDR2 SASEGT. After removal of 6 bases from V and 5 bases from J, the junction contained 12 bases not matched to a gene. This CDR3 region has 15 residues.

In its sample, this clone was seen once. Germline is not matched at one junction end, which may reflect a read error. V gene TRBV5-4 combines with J gene TRBJ2-1; TRBD1 aligns across 9 bases. Per the germline V gene, CDR1 is SGHNT and CDR2 is YYREEE (reference sequence). CDR3 length: 15 residues. This CDR3 is CASSLGQGSYNEQFF. For the CDR3, the DNA is TGTGCCAGCAGTTTGGGACAGGGATCCTACAATGAGCAGTTCTTC.

The chain couples TRBV28 to TRBJ1-4, with D unresolved. CDR3 length equals 15 residues. Deletions cut 2 bases from V and 8 bases from J, with 15 bases between. CDR1 MDHEN and CDR2 SYDVKM come from the germline V gene. CDR3 bases: TGTGCCAGCAGTTTAATATCCGGGGAGGAGGAAAAACTGTTTTTT. Protein sequence: CASSLISGEEEKLFF.

The DNA for the CDR3 is TGCGCCAGCAGCTTGGGTCAGGGGGCTGGGAAGACCCAGTACTTC. It codes for CASSLGQGAGKTQYF. This chain links TRBV5-1 with TRBJ2-5; TRBD1 aligns across 8 bases. There are 15 residues in the CDR3. Trimming at V came to 0 bases and at J to 6 bases, leaving 7 bases not matched to a gene. Germline CDR1 reads SGHRS; CDR2 reads YFSETQ.

V gene TRBV27 combines with J gene TRBJ1-1; TRBD1 matches at 10 bases. V was clipped by 6 bases and J by 4 bases; unmatched bases: 11. Looked up from germline, CDR1 is MNHEY and CDR2 is SMNVEV (reference sequence). The CDR3 is 16 residues long. As DNA, the CDR3 is TGTGCCAGCAGCCGAATCGGACAGGGGGTGACCACTGAAGCTTTCTTT. It yields the protein CASSRIGQGVTTEAFF.

The rearrangement uses TRBV5-1 and TRBJ2-7; D is perhaps TRBD1 or TRBD2 (5 bases each). CDR1 is SGHRS and CDR2 is YFSETQ in the germline V gene. Trimming removed 4 bases from V and 7 bases from J, with 12 bases in between. This CDR3 has 12 residues. CDR3 nucleotide sequence: TGCGCCAGCAGCCCCCGGGGCAGGGAGCAGTACTTC. This sequence encodes CASSPRGREQYF. Full variable domain (rest looked up from reference TRBV5-1 and TRBJ2-7): KAGVTQTPRYLIKTRGQQVTLSCSPISGHRSVSWYQQTPGQGLQFLFEYFSETQRNKGNFPGRFSGRQFSNSRSEMNVSTLELGDSALYLCASSPRGREQYFGPGTRLTVT.

The chain has TRBV4-3 and TRBJ1-5, with 9 bases identical to TRBD1. The CDR3 runs 17 residues. V lost 0 bases to trimming and J lost 7 bases; unmatched junction nucleotides: 10. Looked up from germline, CDR1 is LGHNA and CDR2 is YSLEER. The CDR3 region has the DNA TGCGCCAGCAGCCAAGATCCCGGGACAGGGTTAGGGCAGCCCCAGCATTTT. Amino acid sequence: CASSQDPGTGLGQPQHF.

This clone showed up just a few times. The DNA of the CDR3 is TGTGCCAGCAGCCAAGATAGAGCTCTCGAGCAGTACTTC. Amino acid sequence: CASSQDRALEQYF. The chain has TRBV4-2 and TRBJ2-7; the D is unclear. With 0 bases removed from V and 6 bases from J, the gap between germline ends came to 9 bases. Germline CDR1 and CDR2: LGHNA and YNFKEQ. This CDR3 contains 13 residues.

The chain joins TRBV7-2 to TRBJ2-7; D might be TRBD2 (5 bases). This CDR3 is built from 12 residues. Germline CDR1 and CDR2: SGHTA and FQGNSA. V shed 1 base and J shed 5 bases, with 6 bases lying between them. CDR3 sequence: CASSLDGNEQYF. The CDR3 nucleotides are TGTGCCAGCAGCTTAGACGGGAACGAGCAGTACTTC.